This passage covers 22 T cell receptor beta chains from one sample sequenced in a study of blood T cell repertoires in COVID-19 (TCRdb year 2020). Library preparation employed the immunoSEQ multiplex PCR assay. This is the immuneACCESS table as TCRdb keeps it, with only in-frame sequences that have V and J called. A part of the clones is gone; compared with another copy, unresolved V genes explain less than half, and the rest is unexplained. The sample data list some 160,000 clones, and more than 75% of these were observed just once. Of the sample, around 5.1% falls within the top ten clones. Specimen: peripheral blood. The receptors were sampled from a man aged 18 to 30 with COVID-19, enrolled during active disease.

The chain has TRBV12-3 or TRBV12-4 and TRBJ1-5, with D perhaps matching TRBD1 (5 bases). CDR3 length: 11 residues. V gave up 3 bases and J gave up 9 bases, with 6 bases separating them. CDR3 sequence reads: CASSLGRPQHF. The DNA of the CDR3 is TGTGCCAGCAGTTTGGGGCGGCCCCAGCATTTT.

The chain is built from TRBV15 and TRBJ2-3; 14 positions match TRBD2. The V segment lost 0 bases and the J segment 3 bases; nucleotides outside the gene matches: 11. The CDR3 extends over 20 amino acids. Germline assignment: CDR1 LNHNV and CDR2 YYDKDF (reference sequence). CDR3 sequence reads: CATSRDRLGLAGEITDTQYF. CDR3 bases: TGTGCCACCAGCAGAGATAGGTTGGGACTAGCGGGAGAGATTACAGATACGCAGTATTTT.

Details on this clone: Germline is not matched at one junction end, which may reflect a read error. The J gene is TRBJ1-4, the V gene TRBV19; D is ambiguous. CDR3 length: 15 amino acids. Germline loops: CDR1 LNHDA, CDR2 SQIVND (reference sequence). The CDR3 is CASSSWLGTNEKLLF. CDR3 DNA: TGTGCCAGTAGTTCGTGGCTAGGTACTAATGAAAAACTGCTTTTT.

This chain connects TRBV28 to TRBJ2-2, with 8 bases that match TRBD2. V lost 3 bases, J lost 2 bases, and 23 bases stayed unmatched. The CDR3 contains 22 residues. The germline CDR1 and CDR2 sequences are MDHEN and SYDVKM. Here the CDR3 DNA reads TGTGCCAGCAGTTTCGGAGGGGGGTGGTGGCCTACTAGCGGTCCTAACACCGGGGAGCTGTTTTTT. It encodes CASSFGGGWWPTSGPNTGELFF.

The J gene is TRBJ2-1, the V gene TRBV6-6; D is possibly TRBD1 (6 bases). Germline V lookup: CDR1 MNHNY, CDR2 SVGAGI (reference sequence). The CDR3 runs to 13 residues. V lost 2 bases and J lost 9, with 11 bases in between. The CDR3 protein is CASSYPQGSEQFF. CDR3 nucleotides: TGTGCCAGCAGTTACCCGCAGGGGAGTGAGCAGTTCTTC.

The chain is built from TRBV6-1 and TRBJ2-2; 8 nucleotides align to TRBD2. Germline CDR1 is MNHNS and CDR2 is SASEGT. V lost 3 bases to trimming and J lost 5 bases; unmatched junction nucleotides: 8. This CDR3 has 16 amino acids. The CDR3 is CASSDTGTRVTGELFF. CDR3 nucleotide sequence: TGTGCCAGCAGTGACACCGGGACTAGGGTTACCGGGGAGCTGTTTTTT.

The rearrangement uses TRBV13 and TRBJ2-2, with D possibly matching TRBD2 (6 bases). The CDR3 loop spans 13 amino acids. The V and J ends lost 4 bases and 7 bases respectively, with 10 bases between them. Germline values: CDR1 PRHDT, CDR2 FYEKMQ (reference sequence). The CDR3: CASSSGGVGELFF. For the CDR3, the DNA is TGTGCCAGCAGCTCTGGAGGGGTCGGGGAGCTGTTTTTT.

The chain couples TRBV24-1 to TRBJ2-1; TRBD2 agrees at 13 bases. This CDR3 is built from 17 residues. The V gene's germline CDR1 is KGHDR and CDR2 SFDVKD. With 2 bases clipped from V and 4 bases from J, the junction kept 4 bases outside the gene matches. CDR3 in amino acids: CATSDSTSGGSYNEQFF. CDR3 nucleotides: TGTGCCACCAGTGATTCGACTAGCGGGGGGAGTTACAATGAGCAGTTCTTC.

The V gene is TRBV3-1 (or the pseudogene TRBV3-2), the J gene TRBJ2-7; tentatively, D is TRBD2 (5 bases). Germline lookup yields CDR1 LGHDT and CDR2 YNNKEL (reference sequence). This CDR3 has 15 residues. V was pared by 1 base and J by 0 bases, with 10 bases between. The CDR3 here is CASSQGTGSSYEQYF. CDR3 DNA sequence: TGTGCCAGCAGCCAAGGGACTGGGTCCTCCTACGAGCAGTACTTC.

The rearrangement uses TRBV6-2 or TRBV6-3 and TRBJ1-5; D is ambiguous. The CDR3 is 14 amino acids. Germline CDR1 reads MNHEY; CDR2 reads SVGEGT. With 6 bases removed from V and 4 bases from J, the gap between germline ends came to 13 bases. CDR3 amino acids: CASSSGLENQPQHF. The CDR3 region has the DNA TGTGCCAGCAGCTCCGGACTGGAGAATCAGCCCCAGCATTTT.

This chain links TRBV18 with TRBJ1-5; D is unclear. Germline-derived CDR1 and CDR2 are KGHSH and LQKENI. CDR3 length: 14 amino acids. The V end was cut by 3 bases, the J end by 5 bases, with 11 bases between. The CDR3 nucleotides are TGTGCCAGCTCACCGGCAAACCAAGATCAGCCCCAGCATTTT. Amino acid sequence: CASSPANQDQPQHF. Variable domain in full (rest from reference TRBV18 and TRBJ1-5): NAGVMQNPRHLVRRRGQEARLRCSPMKGHSHVYWYRQLPEEGLKFMVYLQKENIIDESGMPKERFSAEFPKEGPSILRIQQVVRGDSAAYFCASSPANQDQPQHFGDGTRLSIL.

CDR3 sequence: CASSPGLAGGSYEQYF. CDR3 nucleotides: TGTGCCAGCAGTCCCGGACTAGCGGGAGGCTCCTACGAGCAGTACTTC. The chain combines TRBV28 with TRBJ2-7; TRBD2 agrees at 14 bases. From germline, CDR1 is MDHEN and CDR2 SYDVKM. The CDR3 spans 16 residues. The ends lost 5 bases at V and 0 bases at J; junction bases unmatched: 3.

This chain links TRBV3-1 (or the pseudogene TRBV3-2) with TRBJ1-1; D gene unclear. Trimming removed 0 bases at V and 4 bases at J, with 6 bases between. CDR3 length: 13 amino acids. Per the germline V gene, CDR1 is LGHDT and CDR2 is YNNKEL (reference sequence). This CDR3 reads CASSQERSTEAFF. Written as DNA, the CDR3 is TGTGCCAGCAGCCAAGAAAGGAGCACTGAAGCTTTCTTT.

V gene TRBV7-2 combines with J gene TRBJ2-7, with D possibly matching TRBD1 (5 bases). Trimming left V 2 bases short and J 5 bases short, with 10 bases between. This CDR3 region has 13 residues. Looked up from germline, CDR1 is SGHTA and CDR2 is FQGNSA. The CDR3 loop reads CASSLRGTNEQYF. The CDR3 region has the DNA TGTGCCAGCAGCTTAAGGGGTACCAACGAGCAGTACTTC.

In this sample, this clone turned up once. V gene TRBV30 combines with J gene TRBJ1-5; maybe TRBD1 (5 bases). This CDR3 spans 13 amino acids. CDR1 GTSNPN and CDR2 SVGIG come from the germline V gene (reference sequence). V was trimmed by 2 bases and J by 4 bases, leaving 9 bases between them. CDR3 sequence reads: CAWSTRGNQPQHF. CDR3 bases: TGTGCCTGGAGTACCCGGGGGAATCAGCCCCAGCATTTT.

The J gene is TRBJ2-7, the V gene TRBV7-8; 8 nucleotides align to TRBD2. With V trimmed by 7 bases and J by 4 bases, 9 bases remained unmatched. CDR3 length: 14 residues. Germline V CDR1 and CDR2: SGHVS, FQNEAQ. CDR3 amino acids: CASKDSGGPYEQYF. Here the CDR3 DNA reads TGTGCCAGCAAAGACTCGGGAGGGCCGTACGAGCAGTACTTC.

The gene calls are TRBV6-6 and TRBJ2-7; maybe TRBD1 (6 bases). CDR3 length: 17 amino acids. Trimming left V 5 bases short and J 2 bases short, with 22 bases between. Germline V CDR1 and CDR2: MNHNY, SVGAGI (reference sequence). The CDR3 DNA reads TGTGCCAGCAGTCCTCAGGGTCCGGGGACACCAGCCTACGAGCAGTACTTC. This codes for CASSPQGPGTPAYEQYF.

V gene TRBV13 combines with J gene TRBJ2-7; TRBD2 aligns across 7 bases. Germline V gene lookup returns CDR1 PRHDT and CDR2 FYEKMQ (reference sequence). The CDR3 covers 14 residues. V shed 5 bases and J 4 bases; nucleotides not matched to a gene: 8. CDR3 sequence (DNA): TGTGCCAGCAGCCCGAGCGGGAACGAGTACGAGCAGTACTTC. As protein: CASSPSGNEYEQYF.

The genes are TRBV9 and TRBJ1-2; maybe TRBD1 (6 bases). The CDR3 spans 14 residues. V lost 0 bases and J lost 4, with 10 bases in between. Germline CDR1 reads SGDLS; CDR2 reads YYNGEE. For the CDR3, the DNA is TGTGCCAGCAGCGTAGGGGACACCACCTATGGCTACACCTTC. Amino acid sequence: CASSVGDTTYGYTF.

The chain has TRBV4-3 and TRBJ2-1; D may be TRBD1 (6 bases). The CDR3 is made up of 15 amino acids. Deletions cut 5 bases from V and 0 bases from J, with 11 bases between. Germline lookup yields CDR1 LGHNA and CDR2 YSLEER. CDR3 in amino acids: CASSETGDSYNEQFF. CDR3 nucleotide sequence: TGCGCCAGCAGCGAGACAGGTGACTCCTACAATGAGCAGTTCTTC.

The chain uses TRBV14 and TRBJ1-1; tentatively, D is TRBD1 (6 bases). Germline values: CDR1 SGHDN, CDR2 FVKESK. This CDR3 region has 15 residues. Trimming shortened V by 4 bases and J by 3 bases, and 15 bases separated the two germline ends. Here the CDR3 DNA reads TGTGCCAGCAGCCTCTACAGGGCTGAGGACACTGAAGCTTTCTTT. This codes for CASSLYRAEDTEAFF.

The V call is TRBV11-2, the J call TRBJ2-6; TRBD1 might be the D (5 bases). The CDR3 length is 17 residues. CDR1 and CDR2 from the germline V gene are SGHAT and FQNNGV. Trimming removed 7 bases from V and 4 bases from J, with 20 bases in between. CDR3: CASNHRAGSSGANVLTF. CDR3 in DNA: TGTGCCAGCAACCACCGGGCAGGGTCCTCGGGGGCCAACGTCCTGACTTTC.